This TCR beta chain was recovered during a study of T-cell memory formation after mild COVID-19 (dated by TCRdb to 2020 to 2023). In the study overall: TCR sequence clusters from the two donors were found to be largely donor specific. Longitudinal TCRalpha and TCRbeta repertoire sequencing tracked T-cell clones expanding and contracting after mild COVID-19 in a couple of donors. The cohort was made up of two young adult volunteers, one female and one male, who were previously healthy. What the work shows at the level of the full study, not this receptor alone: Some responding clones were detected in pre-infection memory, which suggested that pre-existing cross-reactive memory T cells had joined the SARS-CoV-2 response. The study included only a couple of mild cases, and larger cohorts that include severe cases with pre-infection samples were judged to be necessary. From day 15 to 85, contracting clones showed balanced CD4/CD8 phenotypes, whereas a second wave of clones that expanded from day 15 to 37 leaned towards CD4+. Contracting CD4+ clones appeared mostly in the CM and EM memory subsets, whereas CD8+ clones were enriched in EMRA. Whether the second-wave clones peaking on day 37 were SARS-CoV-2 specific was not confirmed.

The reads were generated on an Illumina NovaSeq 6000. cDNA libraries for TCRalpha and TCRbeta were prepared by 5'RACE using constant-segment primers, with sample barcodes and unique molecular identifiers added. Trizol reagent was used to extract RNA from every sample. Amplification of the libraries took two PCR steps, and the second step added a second sample barcode plus Illumina TruSeq adapters. The libraries were sequenced on an Illumina NovaSeq using 2 x 150 bp paired-end reads. In the source study's methods: Reads were demultiplexed and collapsed into UMI-guided consensus sequences with migec v1.2.7. Using mixcr v2.1.11, UMI consensuses were aligned to TRA and TRB V and J templates and then assembled into clonotypes. A clonotype was counted as expanded or contracted only if both edgeR and NoisET called the change significant, with noise models trained on biological replicates. For edgeR calls, the cutoffs were a false discovery rate-adjusted p below 0.01 and a log2 fold-change threshold of 1. As an exploratory analysis of dynamics, PCA with hierarchical clustering was applied to max-normalized trajectories of the 1000 most abundant clonotypes. Each responding clone was given a CD4 or CD8 phenotype based on the CD4+ and CD8+ repertoires, which had been sequenced separately. The public sequencing data were trimmed at Q25 with fastp and processed into clonotypes with MiXCR by TCRdb, which kept only in-frame beta chains. Records with the same CDR3 protein are collapsed into one entry carrying the most frequent genes and DNA. TCRdb, rather than the study authors, made the V and J calls. Here the sample has about 55,000 distinct CDR3 sequences; roughly 26% occur a single time. The top ten clones comprise 35% to 45% of the sample.

Comments on this clonotype: This receptor's antigen is unknown. Nothing much larger sits one base from this clone, and base qualities are not available.

Spanning cysteine to valine, the CDR3 consists of 12 amino acids. The retained sequence is limited to the CDR3, 36 bases, with the frame set at the first base. CDR1 is given as SEHNR and CDR2 as FQNEAQ, both from the germline V gene (reference sequence). Ficoll-Paque density gradient centrifugation was the method used to isolate PBMCs. The V gene is TRBV7-9 and the J gene is TRBJ2-7; the D gene could be TRBD1 or TRBD2, each one agreeing over 6 bases. The sample taken for sequencing was PBMCs or a T cell subset sorted from them (not recorded which). The receptor's source is a man aged 18 to 30 who had mild COVID-19 (a few samples of this study predate the infection). The sample titles of this study are shuffled in the database, so cell type and time point are left out; the donor was told from shared clones. DNA sequence: TGTGCCAGCAGCGAGGGGGGATACGAGAAGTACGTC. It is translated as CASSEGGYEKYV.